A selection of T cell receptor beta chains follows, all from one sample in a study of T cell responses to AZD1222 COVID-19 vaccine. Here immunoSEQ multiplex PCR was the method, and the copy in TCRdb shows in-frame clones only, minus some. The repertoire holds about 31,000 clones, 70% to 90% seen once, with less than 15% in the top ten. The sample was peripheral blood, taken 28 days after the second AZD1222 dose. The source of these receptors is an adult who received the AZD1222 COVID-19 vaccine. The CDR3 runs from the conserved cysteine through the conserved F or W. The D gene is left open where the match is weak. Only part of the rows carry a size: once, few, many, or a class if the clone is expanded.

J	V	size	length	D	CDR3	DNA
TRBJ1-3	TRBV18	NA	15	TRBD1	CASSPPTGQGNTIYF	TGTGCCAGCTCACCACCGACAGGGCAAGGAAACACCATATATTTT
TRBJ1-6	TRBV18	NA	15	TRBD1	CASSSRQGQTSPLHF	TGTGCCAGCTCATCACGACAGGGTCAGACTTCACCCCTCCACTTT
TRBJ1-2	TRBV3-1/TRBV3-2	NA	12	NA	CASSQDLGGYTF	TGTGCCAGCAGCCAAGATTTAGGGGGCTACACCTTC
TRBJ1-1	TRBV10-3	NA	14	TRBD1	CAIRGTGWGTEAFF	TGTGCCATCAGGGGGACAGGGTGGGGAACTGAAGCTTTCTTT
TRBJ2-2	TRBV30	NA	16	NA	CAWSDTTPWGTGELFF	TGTGCCTGGAGTGATACGACCCCTTGGGGCACCGGGGAGCTGTTTTTT
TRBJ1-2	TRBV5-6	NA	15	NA	CASSLGPGSNYGYTF	TGTGCCAGCAGCTTGGGGCCGGGCTCTAACTATGGCTACACCTTC
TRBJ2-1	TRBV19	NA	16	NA	CASISSPGSRYNEQFF	TGTGCCAGTATCAGTAGTCCGGGGTCGAGATACAATGAGCAGTTCTTC
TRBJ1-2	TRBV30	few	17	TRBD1	CAWTIRQGPATVNGYTF	TGTGCCTGGACAATCCGACAGGGGCCCGCCACCGTCAATGGCTACACCTTC
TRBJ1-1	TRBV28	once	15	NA	CASSRTRIMNTEAFF	TGTGCCAGCAGTCGGACACGTATTATGAACACTGAAGCTTTCTTT
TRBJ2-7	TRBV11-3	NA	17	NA	CASSLGTGQGYSYEQYF	TGTGCCAGCAGCTTAGGCACCGGACAAGGATACTCCTACGAGCAGTACTTC
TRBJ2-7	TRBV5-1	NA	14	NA	CASSPTSVAYEQYF	TGCGCCAGCAGCCCCACCTCAGTAGCCTACGAGCAGTACTTC
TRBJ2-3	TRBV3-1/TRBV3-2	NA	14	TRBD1	CASSPQGSTDTQYF	TGTGCCAGCAGCCCACAGGGGAGCACAGATACGCAGTATTTT
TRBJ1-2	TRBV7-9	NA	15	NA	CASTPPLGQSYGYTF	TGTGCCAGCACCCCACCGTTAGGCCAGAGCTATGGCTACACCTTC
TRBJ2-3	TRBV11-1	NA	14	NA	CASSLTRGPDTQYF	TGTGCCAGCAGCTTGACCCGGGGACCAGATACGCAGTATTTT
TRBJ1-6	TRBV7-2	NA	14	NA	CASSLVLQLSPLHF	TGTGCCAGCAGCTTAGTACTACAGCTTTCACCCCTCCACTTT
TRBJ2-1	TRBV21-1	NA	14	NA	CASSNPQGYNEQFF	TGTGCCAGCAGCAACCCCCAGGGCTACAATGAGCAGTTCTTC
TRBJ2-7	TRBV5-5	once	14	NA	CASSFRRGPYEQYF	TGTGCCAGCAGCTTCCGCAGGGGTCCCTACGAGCAGTACTTC
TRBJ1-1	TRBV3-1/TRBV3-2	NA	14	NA	CASRETGPNTEAFF	TGTGCCAGCCGAGAAACTGGGCCGAACACTGAAGCTTTCTTT
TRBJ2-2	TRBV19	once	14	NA	CASSVQTNTGELFF	TGTGCCAGTAGTGTCCAGACGAACACCGGGGAGCTGTTTTTT
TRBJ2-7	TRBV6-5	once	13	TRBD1	CALSRDRAYEQYF	TGTGCCCTCTCCCGGGACAGGGCCTACGAGCAGTACTTC
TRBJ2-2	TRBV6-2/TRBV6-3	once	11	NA	CASSSLRGLFF	TGTGCCAGCAGTTCTTTAAGGGGGCTGTTTTTT
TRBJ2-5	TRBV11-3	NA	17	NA	CASSPGKSSLGQETQYF	TGTGCCAGCAGCCCAGGCAAATCGAGCCTTGGGCAAGAGACCCAGTACTTC
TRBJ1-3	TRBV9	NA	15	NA	CASSVGRTSGNTIYF	TGTGCCAGCAGCGTAGGCAGGACCTCTGGAAACACCATATATTTT
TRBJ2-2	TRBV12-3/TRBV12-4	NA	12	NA	CASSKGGGELFF	TGTGCCAGCAGTAAGGGGGGTGGGGAGCTGTTTTTT
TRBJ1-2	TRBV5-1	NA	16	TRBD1	CASSLGDRAIGYGYTF	TGCGCCAGCAGCTTGGGGGACAGGGCAATTGGCTATGGCTACACCTTC
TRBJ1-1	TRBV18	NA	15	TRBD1	CASSQDRGPLNGAFF	TGTGCCAGCTCGCAAGACAGGGGTCCACTCAACGGCGCTTTCTTT
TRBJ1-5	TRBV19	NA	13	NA	CASSIEGSQPQHF	TGTGCCAGTAGTATAGAGGGTAGTCAGCCCCAGCATTTT
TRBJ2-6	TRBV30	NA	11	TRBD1	CAWSSTGQLTF	TGTGCCTGGAGCTCGACAGGGCAACTGACTTTC
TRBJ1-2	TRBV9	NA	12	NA	CASSGGPHGYTF	TGTGCCAGCAGCGGGGGGCCGCATGGCTACACCTTC
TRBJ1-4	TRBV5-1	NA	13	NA	CASSWDEGEKLFF	TGCGCCAGCAGCTGGGACGAGGGTGAAAAACTGTTTTTT
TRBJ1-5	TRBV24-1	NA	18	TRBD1	CATSSGTGGVGNNQPQHF	TGTGCCACCAGCTCAGGGACAGGGGGCGTGGGGAACAATCAGCCCCAGCATTTT
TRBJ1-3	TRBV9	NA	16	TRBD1	CASSVGDRGSGNTIYF	TGTGCCAGCAGCGTCGGGGACAGGGGCTCTGGAAACACCATATATTTT
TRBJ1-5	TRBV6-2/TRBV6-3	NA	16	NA	CASSYSAGLGNQPQHF	TGTGCCAGCAGTTACTCCGCAGGGTTGGGCAATCAGCCCCAGCATTTT
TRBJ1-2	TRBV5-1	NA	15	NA	CASRLLGQEVNGYTF	TGCGCCAGCAGGCTACTGGGGCAGGAGGTCAATGGCTACACCTTC
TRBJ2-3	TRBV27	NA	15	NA	CASSSRQTSTDTQYF	TGTGCCAGCAGTTCACGACAGACTAGCACAGATACGCAGTATTTT
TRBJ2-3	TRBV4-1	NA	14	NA	CASSQDSSTDTQYF	TGCGCCAGCAGCCAAGATTCTAGCACAGATACGCAGTATTTT
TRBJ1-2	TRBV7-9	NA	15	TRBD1	CASSLGTGGAEGYTF	TGTGCCAGCAGCTTAGGGACAGGGGGCGCGGAGGGCTACACCTTC
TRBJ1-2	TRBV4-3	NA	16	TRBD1	CASSQDGTGQEYGYTF	TGCGCCAGCAGCCAAGACGGGACAGGGCAAGAGTATGGCTACACCTTC
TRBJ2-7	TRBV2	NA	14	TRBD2	CASSPGGGVNEQYF	TGTGCCAGCTCCCCTGGGGGGGGTGTCAACGAGCAGTACTTC
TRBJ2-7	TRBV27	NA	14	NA	CASSSTGGVYEQYF	TGTGCCAGCAGTTCGACAGGAGGCGTCTACGAGCAGTACTTC
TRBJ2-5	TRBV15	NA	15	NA	CATSLRTNLQETQYF	TGTGCCACCAGCCTCAGGACCAACCTCCAAGAGACCCAGTACTTC
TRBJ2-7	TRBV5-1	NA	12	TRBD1	CASTPTGDEQYF	TGCGCCAGCACCCCGACAGGGGACGAGCAGTACTTC
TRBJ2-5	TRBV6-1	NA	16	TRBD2	CASSGGTSLNQETQYF	TGTGCCAGCAGTGGGGGGACTAGCCTGAACCAAGAGACCCAGTACTTC
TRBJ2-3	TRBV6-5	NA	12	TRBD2	CASRGLADTQYF	TGTGCCAGCAGGGGACTAGCAGATACGCAGTATTTT
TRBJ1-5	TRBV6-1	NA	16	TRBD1	CASSGTGGMSNQPQHF	TGTGCCAGCAGTGGGACAGGGGGTATGAGCAATCAGCCCCAGCATTTT
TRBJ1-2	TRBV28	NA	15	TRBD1	CASSSIETGADGYTF	TGTGCCAGCAGTTCTATCGAGACAGGGGCGGATGGCTACACCTTC
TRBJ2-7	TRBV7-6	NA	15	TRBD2	CASSKTSAYSYEQYF	TGTGCCAGCAGCAAGACTAGCGCTTACTCCTACGAGCAGTACTTC
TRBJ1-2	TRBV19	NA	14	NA	CASSQGGQIYGYTF	TGTGCCAGCAGCCAAGGAGGGCAAATCTATGGCTACACCTTC